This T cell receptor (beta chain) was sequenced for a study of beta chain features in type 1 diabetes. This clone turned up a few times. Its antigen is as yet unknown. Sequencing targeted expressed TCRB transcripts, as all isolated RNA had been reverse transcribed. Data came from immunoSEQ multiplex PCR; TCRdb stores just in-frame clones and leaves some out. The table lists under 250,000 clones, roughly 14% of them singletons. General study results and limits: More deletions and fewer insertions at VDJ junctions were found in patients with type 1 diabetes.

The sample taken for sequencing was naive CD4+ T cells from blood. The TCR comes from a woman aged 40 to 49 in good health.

In DNA form, the CDR3 reads TGTGCCAGCAGGGGGGATCCGACTAGGGGAGCTTTCTTT. Residues: CASRGDPTRGAFF. The chain has TRBV5-6 and TRBJ1-1, with D perhaps TRBD1 (5 bases). Germline V CDR1 and CDR2: SGHDT, YYEEEE. V was clipped by 5 bases and J by 10 bases, with 18 bases between them. The CDR3 extends over 13 amino acids.